A single sample is the source of the 32 T cell receptor beta chains below, sequenced in a study of T-cell reconstitution after alpha-beta-depleted transplantation in children. The TCRbeta library incorporated unique molecular identifiers. TCRdb reanalysed the PCR reads using MiXCR and keeps one entry per CDR3 protein. The data contain around 700,000 distinct CDR3 sequences, less than 15% of them singletons. The sample in question was PBMCs, obtained before TCRalphabeta/CD19-depleted stem cell transplant. The receptors shown here come from a girl under 10 years old with congenital amegakaryocytic thrombocytopenia, due to receive a stem cell transplant.

This clonotype appeared a few times. This sequence joins TRBV5-1 and TRBJ2-7; tentative D call: TRBD1 (5 bases). The germline gives CDR1 SGHRS, CDR2 YFSETQ. This CDR3 is built from 16 residues. V dropped 0 bases and J dropped 2 bases, with 15 bases sitting between them. CDR3 bases: TGCGCCAGCAGCTTGGATAGGGTTGGGGCCCCCTACGAGCAGTACTTC. This codes for CASSLDRVGAPYEQYF.

This clonotype has ten or more counts. The CDR3 region has the DNA TGTGCCAGCAGCTTAACTAGCGGGATTGAGCAGTTCTTC. This sequence encodes CASSLTSGIEQFF. The chain is built from TRBV7-2 and TRBJ2-1, with TRBD2 matching 10 bases. Germline CDR1 is SGHTA and CDR2 is FQGNSA. The CDR3 contains 13 residues. With 2 bases clipped from V and 9 bases from J, the junction kept 1 base outside the gene matches.

This clonotype turned up a few times. The chain recombines TRBV14 with TRBJ1-3; D is possibly TRBD1 (5 bases). Trimming shortened V by 6 bases and J by 8 bases, and 14 bases separated the two germline ends. The germline gives CDR1 SGHDN, CDR2 FVKESK. The CDR3 has 13 amino acids. The DNA for the CDR3 is TGTGCCAGCAGTCCGAGATTGGGGGACACCATATATTTT. As protein: CASSPRLGDTIYF.

This clonotype has ten or more counts. This chain links TRBV10-2 with TRBJ2-2, with D unresolved. V lost 2 bases, J lost 6 bases, and 19 bases lay in between. The V gene's germline CDR1 is WSHSY and CDR2 SAAADI. This CDR3 spans 17 amino acids. For the CDR3, the DNA is TGCGCCAGCAGTGAGCCCAATGTGATCCCTGGCCCCGGGGAGCTGTTTTTT. Its translation: CASSEPNVIPGPGELFF.

This clonotype was seen ten or more times. The chain uses TRBV7-2 and TRBJ2-3; D gene unclear. Germline assignment: CDR1 SGHTA and CDR2 FQGNSA. V lost 3 bases to trimming and J lost 5 bases, with 12 bases between them. CDR3 length equals 14 residues. CDR3 loop: CASSFGQYRDTQYF. DNA for the CDR3: TGTGCCAGCAGCTTCGGCCAGTACCGAGATACGCAGTATTTT.

This clonotype came up a few times. This chain connects TRBV20-1 to TRBJ2-7, with 9 bases matching TRBD2. CDR1 and CDR2 (germline): DFQATT, SNEGSKA (reference sequence). V dropped 3 bases and J dropped 5; count of bases not matched to a gene: 11. The CDR3 consists of 15 residues. This CDR3 is CSASEGTSLRDEQYF. The CDR3 DNA sequence: TGCAGTGCTAGCGAGGGGACTAGCCTGAGGGACGAGCAGTACTTC.

The table lists this clonotype with many counts. The chain links TRBV10-3 to TRBJ2-3; TRBD2 aligns across 9 bases. The J segment lost 2 bases and the V segment lost 7 bases, leaving 7 bases of the junction unmatched. Germline values: CDR1 ENHRY, CDR2 SYGVKD. The CDR3 sequence is 15 residues long. CDR3 in amino acids: CAITASGTFTDTQYF. CDR3 DNA: TGTGCCATCACGGCTAGCGGGACTTTCACAGATACGCAGTATTTT.

As to this clonotype: A read error may explain this, as a much larger clone is one base away. The J gene is TRBJ2-7, the V gene TRBV12-5; D ambiguous. The CDR3 covers 12 residues. Trimming left V 9 bases short and J 0 bases short, with 9 bases between. Germline values: CDR1 LGHNT, CDR2 FRNRAP. CDR3 coding DNA: TGTGCTAGCAGATGGGACTCCTACGAGCAGTACTTC. It translates to CASRWDSYEQYF.

This clonotype was counted many times. This sequence joins TRBV6-5 and TRBJ2-7, with TRBD1 matching 9 bases. After removal of 4 bases from V and 4 bases from J, the junction contained 8 bases not matched to a gene. Per germline, CDR1 MNHEY and CDR2 SVGAGI. This CDR3 spans 15 amino acids. The CDR3 region is CASSSYRGLAYEQYF. CDR3 nucleotides: TGTGCCAGCAGTTCCTACAGGGGGCTCGCGTACGAGCAGTACTTC.

The gene calls are TRBV4-1 and TRBJ1-2; D gene uncertain. CDR3 length: 14 residues. Trimming left V 4 bases short and J 7 bases short, with 16 bases between. CDR1 is MGHRA and CDR2 is YSYEKL in the germline V gene. This CDR3 reads CASSPSWSLSGYTF. Written as DNA, the CDR3 is TGCGCCAGCAGCCCCAGCTGGTCACTGTCTGGCTACACCTTC.

This clonotype came up a few times. The chain uses TRBV12-3 or TRBV12-4 and TRBJ2-7; D possibly corresponds to TRBD2 (5 bases). The CDR3 sequence is 17 residues long. V was shortened by 3 bases and J by 2 bases, with 20 bases between the two germline ends. DNA for the CDR3: TGTGCCAGCAGTTTGGCTGAAGGATTCAGCGGTACCTACGAGCAGTACTTC. It specifies CASSLAEGFSGTYEQYF.

This clonotype has at least ten counts. V usage is TRBV5-1 and J usage is TRBJ2-5; D may be TRBD1 (6 bases). Germline CDR1 and CDR2: SGHRS and YFSETQ. Trimming removed 3 bases at V and 3 bases at J, with 9 bases between. This CDR3 has 13 amino acids. The CDR3 loop reads CASSYGQKETQYF. CDR3 nucleotides: TGCGCCAGCAGCTACGGACAGAAAGAGACCCAGTACTTC.

This clonotype was counted only a few times. V usage is TRBV7-6 and J usage is TRBJ2-5; 13 nucleotides line up with TRBD2. The germline V gene encodes CDR1 SGHVS and CDR2 FNYEAQ. The CDR3 length is 23 residues. J was trimmed by 5 bases and V by 6 bases; bases with no gene match: 30. The CDR3 reads CASRTTTGLAITSGRALIETQYF. DNA of the CDR3: TGTGCCAGCAGAACCACGACAGGACTCGCCATCACTAGCGGGAGGGCCCTAATTGAGACCCAGTACTTC.

This clonotype was counted ten times or more. The chain has TRBV29-1 and TRBJ2-5, with D perhaps matching TRBD2 (7 bases). The CDR3 totals 13 residues. CDR1 SQVTM and CDR2 ANQGSEA come from the germline V gene. V lost 6 bases to trimming and J lost 5 bases, with 16 bases between them. CDR3 loop: CSVGGRGGETQYF. In DNA, the CDR3 is TGCAGCGTAGGGGGACGGGGAGGGGAGACCCAGTACTTC.

This clonotype was detected a few times. The chain joins TRBV20-1 to TRBJ2-7; D is possibly TRBD2 (5 bases). The V gene's germline CDR1 is DFQATT and CDR2 SNEGSKA (reference sequence). V was shortened by 6 bases and J by 3 bases, with 15 bases between the two germline ends. This CDR3 region has 13 residues. Written as DNA, the CDR3 is TGCAGTGCGCGAAAGAGAGGGAGCTACGAGCAGTACTTC. The encoded protein is CSARKRGSYEQYF.

This clonotype has at least ten counts. The J gene is TRBJ2-4, the V gene TRBV28, with D perhaps given as TRBD1 or TRBD2 (5 bases each). The CDR3 has 17 amino acids. Germline V gives CDR1 MDHEN, CDR2 SYDVKM. Trimming removed 5 bases from V and 0 bases from J, with 17 bases in between. CDR3: CASSRGQGPLAKNIQYF. The DNA for the CDR3 is TGTGCCAGCAGTCGGGGTCAGGGTCCCTTAGCCAAAAACATTCAGTACTTC.

This sequence joins TRBV18 and TRBJ2-4, with D possibly matching TRBD1 (6 bases). Germline CDR1 is KGHSH and CDR2 is LQKENI. V was shortened by 5 bases and J by 5 bases, with 7 bases between the two germline ends. The CDR3 is 12 amino acids. The CDR3 region is CASSEGENIQYF. CDR3 nucleotides: TGTGCCAGCTCAGAGGGGGAAAACATTCAGTACTTC.

This clonotype was counted at least ten times. The chain is built from TRBV5-1 and TRBJ1-1; TRBD1 matches 8 bases. The CDR3 extends over 13 amino acids. V lost 7 bases and J lost 4; bases outside the gene matches: 6. CDR1 SGHRS and CDR2 YFSETQ come from the germline V gene. The CDR3 region has the DNA TGCGCCAGCTTAACTGACAGGGGCACTGAAGCTTTCTTT. Translated, it gives CASLTDRGTEAFF.

This clonotype was seen more than once but under ten times. The chain has TRBV15 and TRBJ2-7, with D uncertain. Deletions cut 0 bases from V and 6 bases from J, with 9 bases between. Germline V lookup: CDR1 LNHNV, CDR2 YYDKDF (reference sequence). The CDR3 has 13 residues. This CDR3 is CATSRDDFCEQYF. For the CDR3, the DNA is TGTGCCACCAGCAGAGATGATTTCTGCGAGCAGTACTTC.

This clonotype was detected ten times or more. The CDR3 loop is CIKPPWKTDTINYGYTF. Written as DNA, the CDR3 is TGCATTAAACCACCGTGGAAGACAGACACAATTAACTATGGCTACACCTTC. V and J are TRBV20-1 and TRBJ1-2, with D maybe TRBD1 (5 bases). CDR3 length: 17 amino acids. Germline values: CDR1 DFQATT, CDR2 SNEGSKA (reference sequence).

This sequence joins TRBV20-1 and TRBJ2-3, with D possibly matching TRBD2 (5 bases). The CDR3 spans 12 residues. The germline V gene has CDR1 DFQATT and CDR2 SNEGSKA (reference sequence). V lost 5 bases and J 8 bases, leaving 14 bases between the germline ends. CDR3 amino acids: CSAEGSPSTQYF. The DNA for the CDR3 is TGCAGTGCTGAGGGCTCCCCTAGTACGCAGTATTTT.

This clonotype has at least ten counts. V is TRBV7-8 and J is TRBJ2-4, with D perhaps matching TRBD2 (6 bases). V was pared by 4 bases and J by 7 bases, with 17 bases between. The CDR3 sequence is 15 residues long. Germline assignment: CDR1 SGHVS and CDR2 FQNEAQ. The CDR3 nucleotides are TGTGCCAGCAGCTCCCACCTCTCGGGGGAGAACATTCAGTACTTC. The encoded protein is CASSSHLSGENIQYF.

The gene calls are TRBV12-3 or TRBV12-4 and TRBJ1-1; 9 nucleotides line up with TRBD1. This CDR3 is built from 15 residues. Germline trimming cut 5 bases from V and 6 bases from J; bases unmatched to any gene: 10. Here the CDR3 DNA reads TGTGCCAGCAGTCTCCCCTGGACAGGGGAGGCTGAAGCTTTCTTT. Translation gives CASSLPWTGEAEAFF.

This clonotype showed up many times. The chain joins TRBV4-1 to TRBJ2-1, with D possibly TRBD2 on 6 matching bases. Per the germline V gene, CDR1 is MGHRA and CDR2 is YSYEKL. V was cut by 2 bases and J by 4 bases, with 12 bases left in between. CDR3 size: 15 residues. This CDR3 is CASSQKGTLYNEQFF. The CDR3 region has the DNA TGCGCCAGCAGCCAAAAGGGGACTTTGTACAATGAGCAGTTCTTC.

This clonotype was detected ten times or more. This chain joins TRBV7-9 and TRBJ2-5, with 9 bases lining up with TRBD2. The CDR3 is 15 amino acids. V lost 4 bases to trimming and J lost 2 bases; unmatched junction nucleotides: 5. Germline V gives CDR1 SEHNR, CDR2 FQNEAQ (reference sequence). The CDR3 here is CASSSPLAGQETQYF. The CDR3 DNA reads as TGTGCCAGCAGCTCCCCCCTAGCGGGGCAAGAGACCCAGTACTTC.

The V and J genes are TRBV15 and TRBJ2-1; D assignment may be TRBD1 or TRBD2 (6 bases each). The CDR3 has 16 residues. The V and J ends lost 1 base and 7 bases respectively, with 17 bases between them. Germline-derived CDR1 and CDR2 are LNHNV and YYDKDF (reference sequence). The CDR3 nucleotides are TGTGCCACCAGCAGAGCCGAAACTTTAGGGGGGAATGAGCAGTTCTTC. It is translated as CATSRAETLGGNEQFF.

This clonotype was seen a few times. This chain joins TRBV20-1 and TRBJ2-2; 8 bases map to TRBD2. The CDR3 consists of 13 residues. Germline V gene lookup returns CDR1 DFQATT and CDR2 SNEGSKA (reference sequence). DNA of the CDR3: TGCAGCCGCGGGAGCGGGAGCACCGGGGAGCTGTTTTTT. Translation gives CSRGSGSTGELFF.

This clonotype was seen many times. V is TRBV5-5 and J is TRBJ2-7; tentatively, D is TRBD1 or TRBD2 (5 bases each). This CDR3 spans 17 amino acids. Germline CDR1 reads SGHKS; CDR2 reads YYEKEE (reference sequence). The V end lost 1 base, the J end lost 8 bases, and 25 bases lay between the germline ends. The CDR3 reads CASSLTEVGTGVLQQYF. The DNA for the CDR3 is TGTGCCAGCAGCTTGACAGAGGTCGGGACGGGCGTTCTACAGCAGTACTTC.

The V call is TRBV6-2 or TRBV6-3, the J call TRBJ2-7, with 7 bases fitting TRBD1. Trimming cost V 10 bases and J 3 bases; bases outside gene matches: 3. Germline CDR1 is MNHEY and CDR2 is SVGEGT. This CDR3 comprises 11 residues. The CDR3 loop is CAIRGIYEQYF. DNA of the CDR3: TGTGCCATCAGGGGGATCTACGAGCAGTACTTC.

CDR3 amino acids: CASSYGRRYEQYF. The CDR3 nucleotides read TGTGCCAGCAGTTACGGGCGGCGCTACGAGCAGTACTTC. The chain uses TRBV6-5 and TRBJ2-7; no clear D gene. The CDR3 length is 13 residues. Germline V gives CDR1 MNHEY, CDR2 SVGAGI. V was clipped by 2 bases and J by 3 bases, with 8 bases between them.

This clonotype was seen only a few times. The rearrangement uses TRBV11-2 and TRBJ2-5; possibly TRBD1 for D (6 bases). Germline CDR1 SGHAT, CDR2 FQNNGV. Trimming left V 0 bases short and J 0 bases short, with 8 bases between. The CDR3 length is 15 residues. CDR3 bases: TGTGCCAGCAGCTTAGATGGGACACACCAAGAGACCCAGTACTTC. Translation: CASSLDGTHQETQYF.

There are many counts of this clonotype. J is TRBJ1-3 and V is TRBV29-1; D unresolved. V was clipped by 7 bases and J by 1 base, with 8 bases between them. This CDR3 has 12 residues. Germline V lookup: CDR1 SQVTM, CDR2 ANQGSEA. The CDR3 DNA is TGCAGCGCCGTATTTTCTGGAAACACCATATATTTT. It encodes CSAVFSGNTIYF.